This paragraph covers one T cell receptor beta chain sequence. The data were obtained in a study of radiation and T cells in renal cell carcinoma. Time point specified: blood 2 weeks post-SBRT. The sample's treatment: 15 Gy SBRT to primary tumor, nephrectomy 4 weeks later. Sequenced by immunoSEQ multiplex PCR; TCRdb stores in-frame clones only, minus some. The sample comprises 70,000 or so clones, roughly 80% of which are singletons, and 5.8% rests with the top ten. Looked up from germline, CDR1 is WNHNN and CDR2 is SYGVQD (reference sequence). The CDR3 length is 15 residues. Trimming cost V 5 bases and J 5 bases, with 18 bases left between them.

The chain combines TRBV10-1 with TRBJ1-1; unclear D gene. The material was blood, obtained from a patient whose treatment included radiotherapy and nephrectomy. This receptor was identified in a man aged 55 to 70 with renal cell carcinoma. The CDR3 sequence is CASSPQTYGGTEAFF. The CDR3, as DNA: TGCGCCAGCAGTCCCCAAACCTATGGCGGGACTGAAGCTTTCTTT.